The 31 T cell receptor beta chains reported below all come from one sample, sequenced in a study of beta chain features in type 1 diabetes. Expressed TCRB transcripts were sequenced because the entire RNA isolate underwent reverse transcription. Assay: immunoSEQ multiplex PCR; the TCRdb copy retains only in-frame clones and omits some. The data contain around 340,000 clones, about 18% of them singletons. The source material was naive CD4+ T cells from blood. Receptors were obtained from a woman aged 18-35 years in good health.

This clone was picked up a small number of times. V gene TRBV25-1 combines with J gene TRBJ2-1, with 10 bases matching TRBD1. The CDR3 extends over 14 amino acids. The germline CDR1 and CDR2 sequences are MGHDK and SYGVNS. V lost 7 bases to trimming and J lost 2 bases; unmatched junction nucleotides: 2. The chain's CDR3 is CASTGTGAYNEQFF. The CDR3 region has the DNA TGTGCCAGCACCGGGACAGGGGCCTACAATGAGCAGTTCTTC.

Only a few counts were recorded for this clone. A read error may produce the germline difference seen at one junction end. The rearrangement joins TRBV6-1 to TRBJ2-7; TRBD2 matches at 14 bases. Germline loops: CDR1 MNHNS, CDR2 SASEGT. The CDR3 is made up of 16 amino acids. CDR3 bases: TGTGCCAGCAGAGAAGGGACTAGCGGGAGAGGCGACGAGCAGTACTTC. This encodes CASREGTSGRGDEQYF.

CDR3 amino acids: CASRPYPRLSGTQDEQFF. CDR3 sequence (DNA): TGTGCCAGCAGGCCCTACCCACGACTAAGCGGGACCCAAGATGAGCAGTTCTTC. The genes are TRBV7-2 and TRBJ2-1; 7 nucleotides line up with TRBD2. Trimming removed 6 bases from V and 8 bases from J; junction bases left unmatched: 22. Germline-derived CDR1 and CDR2 are SGHTA and FQGNSA. The CDR3 runs to 18 residues.

This sequence joins TRBV6-6 and TRBJ2-7, with a possible D match to TRBD2 (5 bases). This CDR3 spans 15 amino acids. V was shortened by 7 bases and J by 1 base, with 17 bases between the two germline ends. The germline CDR1 and CDR2 sequences are MNHNY and SVGAGI (reference sequence). The CDR3 nucleotides read TGTGCCAGCATATTTGGGAGAGACGGGTCCTACGAGCAGTACTTC. Residues: CASIFGRDGSYEQYF.

This clone occurred a few times. The rearrangement joins TRBV7-9 to TRBJ2-3; unclear D gene. CDR1 and CDR2 (germline): SEHNR, FQNEAQ (reference sequence). The CDR3 length is 12 residues. Trimming stripped 0 bases from V and 4 bases from J, with 2 bases between. Here the CDR3 DNA reads TGTGCCAGCAGCTTAGCCTCAGATACGCAGTATTTT. Amino acids: CASSLASDTQYF.

Note on this clone: This sample includes further DNA sequences coding for the same CDR3. J is TRBJ2-7 and V is TRBV7-2; no clear D gene. The CDR3 has 14 amino acids. Germline assignment: CDR1 SGHTA and CDR2 FQGNSA. V was shortened by 6 bases and J by 2 bases, with 14 bases between the two germline ends. The CDR3 protein is CASSTSTGTYEQYF. CDR3 DNA: TGTGCCAGCAGTACTTCTACCGGTACCTACGAGCAGTACTTC.

The chain employs TRBV2 and TRBJ2-1, with D tentatively TRBD1 (6 bases). Germline values: CDR1 SNHLY, CDR2 FYNNEI. The V end was cut by 5 bases, the J end by 7 bases, with 12 bases between. The CDR3 extends over 13 amino acids. This CDR3 is CASSSAQGNEQFF. The CDR3 DNA reads TGTGCCAGCAGTTCCGCCCAGGGGAATGAGCAGTTCTTC. The full variable domain, its missing parts supplied by reference TRBV2 and TRBJ2-1, is EPEVTQTPSHQVTQMGQEVILRCVPISNHLYFYWYRQILGQKVEFLVSFYNNEISEKSEIFDDQFSVERPDGSNFTLKIRSTKLEDSAMYFCASSSAQGNEQFFGPGTRLTVL.

This clone was counted only a few times. V and J are TRBV5-1 and TRBJ2-1; the match to TRBD2 covers 10 bases. V dropped 5 bases and J dropped 8; count of bases not matched to a gene: 7. The germline V gene encodes CDR1 SGHRS and CDR2 YFSETQ. The CDR3 contains 14 residues. CDR3 protein: CASSIAGGLDEQFF. In DNA, the CDR3 is TGCGCCAGCAGTATAGCGGGAGGTCTTGATGAGCAGTTCTTC.

This clone has more than one count but fewer than ten. This sequence joins TRBV5-4 and TRBJ1-1; 7 bases agree with TRBD1. Germline V gene data show CDR1 as SGHNT and CDR2 as YYREEE (reference sequence). V lost 4 bases to trimming and J lost 6 bases; unmatched junction nucleotides: 6. The CDR3 contains 13 residues. CDR3 sequence: CASSKGQLAEAFF. The CDR3 DNA reads TGTGCCAGCAGCAAGGGACAGCTCGCTGAAGCTTTCTTT.

This clone was seen more than once but under ten times. In the same sample, other DNA sequences code for this CDR3. The V gene is TRBV6-5, the J gene TRBJ2-7, with TRBD1 identical over 10 bases. The V gene end was trimmed by 0 bases and the J gene end by 2 bases; junction bases not matched to a gene: 1. CDR3 length: 15 residues. Per the germline V gene, CDR1 is MNHEY and CDR2 is SVGAGI. The CDR3 DNA sequence: TGTGCCAGCAGTTACTCGGGACAGGGGACCTACGAGCAGTACTTC. Protein sequence: CASSYSGQGTYEQYF.

This clone has just a few counts. The rearrangement joins TRBV5-1 to TRBJ2-1, with 11 bases lining up with TRBD2. The CDR3 is 16 amino acids. Germline V gene data show CDR1 as SGHRS and CDR2 as YFSETQ. The ends lost 4 bases at V and 5 bases at J; junction bases unmatched: 8. The chain's CDR3 is CASSQLTSGRNNEQFF. In nucleotides, the CDR3 is TGCGCCAGCAGCCAACTTACTAGCGGGAGAAACAATGAGCAGTTCTTC.

In its sample, this clone was seen a few times. The chain links TRBV11-3 to TRBJ2-1, with 9 bases matching TRBD2. CDR1 and CDR2 from the germline V gene are SGHNT and YENEEA. J lost 8 bases, V lost 0 bases, and 8 bases had no gene match. This CDR3 comprises 16 residues. CDR3 amino acids: CASSLELAGIGDEQFF. DNA of the CDR3: TGTGCCAGCAGCTTAGAACTAGCGGGTATTGGGGATGAGCAGTTCTTC.

This sequence joins TRBV16 and TRBJ2-3; TRBD2 is a possible D gene (6 bases). V was clipped by 1 base and J by 0 bases, with 8 bases between them. Germline V lookup: CDR1 KGHSY, CDR2 FQNENV. The CDR3 contains 15 residues. The CDR3 DNA follows: TGTGCCAGCAGCCAATTGGGACTGAGCACAGATACGCAGTATTTT. Protein: CASSQLGLSTDTQYF.

V gene TRBV29-1 combines with J gene TRBJ2-7; 9 nucleotides line up with TRBD1. Gene TRBJ2-5 matches the end of the DNA better, so the J call may be wrong. The CDR3 is 12 amino acids. Germline CDR1 SQVTM, CDR2 ANQGSEA. CDR3 region: CSGYRGRETQYF. CDR3 in DNA: TGCAGCGGCTACAGGGGGCGAGAGACCCAGTACTTC.

The chain has TRBV5-4 and TRBJ2-7, with TRBD2 matching over 10 bases. The CDR3 consists of 14 residues. From germline, CDR1 is SGHNT and CDR2 YYREEE (reference sequence). The V gene end was trimmed by 3 bases and the J gene end by 7 bases; junction bases not matched to a gene: 7. CDR3 amino acids: CASSSTSGTGEQYF. CDR3 sequence (DNA): TGTGCCAGCAGCTCCACTAGCGGGACGGGAGAGCAGTACTTC.

In its sample, this clone was seen a few times. This chain uses TRBV18 with TRBJ2-7; a weak D match, TRBD1 (6 bases). Trimming left V 2 bases short and J 3 bases short, with 14 bases between. CDR1 is KGHSH and CDR2 is LQKENI in the germline V gene. This CDR3 region has 15 residues. This CDR3 reads CASSPSTGYSYEQYF. Here the CDR3 DNA reads TGTGCCAGCTCACCATCTACAGGGTACAGCTACGAGCAGTACTTC.

This chain connects TRBV10-1 to TRBJ2-3; a weak D match, TRBD2 (5 bases). Germline loops: CDR1 WNHNN, CDR2 SYGVQD (reference sequence). V gave up 3 bases and J gave up 2 bases, with 15 bases separating them. This CDR3 contains 16 residues. The CDR3 here is CASSDRGAEFTDTQYF. The DNA of the CDR3 is TGCGCCAGCAGTGACCGGGGAGCGGAATTCACAGATACGCAGTATTTT.

With regard to this clone: Other DNA sequences from this sample encode an identical CDR3 as well. The chain combines TRBV9 with TRBJ1-2, with D tentatively TRBD1 (5 bases). V lost 1 base and J 1 base, leaving 5 bases between the germline ends. The CDR3 length is 13 residues. The germline CDR1 and CDR2 sequences are SGDLS and YYNGEE. CDR3 sequence (DNA): TGTGCCAGCAGCGTACAGGGTAACTATGGCTACACCTTC. This encodes CASSVQGNYGYTF. The full variable domain, in which reference TRBV9 and TRBJ1-2 provide the parts outside the CDR3, is DSGVTQTPKHLITATGQRVTLRCSPRSGDLSVYWYQQSLDQGLQFLIQYYNGEERAKGNILERFSAQQFPDLHSELNLSSLELGDSALYFCASSVQGNYGYTFGSGTRLTVV.

The chain employs TRBV7-9 and TRBJ1-6; TRBD1 matches 7 bases. The length of the CDR3 is 18 residues. With V trimmed by 5 bases and J by 4 bases, 14 bases remained unmatched. From germline, CDR1 is SEHNR and CDR2 FQNEAQ (reference sequence). The CDR3 DNA reads as TGTGCCAGCAGCGCCCGGACAGGCTTTGGGCCTTATAATTCACCCCTCCACTTT. It translates to CASSARTGFGPYNSPLHF. Based on the CDR3 plus reference TRBV7-9 and TRBJ1-6, the full variable domain is DTGVSQNPRHKITKRGQNVTFRCDPISEHNRLYWYRQTLGQGPEFLTYFQNEAQLEKSRLLSDRFSAERPKGSFSTLEIQRTEQGDSAMYLCASSARTGFGPYNSPLHFGNGTRLTVT.

This rearrangement joins TRBV5-1 to TRBJ2-7, with TRBD2 matching 11 bases. The J segment lost 1 base and the V segment lost 4 bases, leaving 4 bases of the junction unmatched. Germline loops: CDR1 SGHRS, CDR2 YFSETQ. The CDR3 sequence is 15 residues long. The CDR3: CASSQLAGVSYEQYF. CDR3 DNA sequence: TGCGCCAGCAGCCAACTAGCGGGGGTTTCCTACGAGCAGTACTTC. The entire variable domain, with the rest obtained from reference TRBV5-1 and TRBJ2-7, is as follows: KAGVTQTPRYLIKTRGQQVTLSCSPISGHRSVSWYQQTPGQGLQFLFEYFSETQRNKGNFPGRFSGRQFSNSRSEMNVSTLELGDSALYLCASSQLAGVSYEQYFGPGTRLTVT.

This clone came up a few times. The chain joins TRBV10-3 to TRBJ2-5, with D unresolved. Germline CDR1 and CDR2: ENHRY and SYGVKD. There are 12 residues in the CDR3. V was cut by 4 bases and J by 3 bases, with 6 bases left in between. The CDR3 DNA is TGTGCCATCAGTGGAACTGAAGAGACCCAGTACTTC. This gives the protein CAISGTEETQYF.

This rearrangement joins TRBV2 to TRBJ2-3; maybe TRBD1 (6 bases). The V end was cut by 7 bases, the J end by 1 base, with 6 bases between. Germline V gene lookup returns CDR1 SNHLY and CDR2 FYNNEI. The CDR3 covers 12 residues. This CDR3 reads CASNRGTDTQYF. Here the CDR3 DNA reads TGTGCCAGCAACAGGGGCACAGATACGCAGTATTTT. The entire variable domain, with the rest obtained from reference TRBV2 and TRBJ2-3, is as follows: EPEVTQTPSHQVTQMGQEVILRCVPISNHLYFYWYRQILGQKVEFLVSFYNNEISEKSEIFDDQFSVERPDGSNFTLKIRSTKLEDSAMYFCASNRGTDTQYFGPGTRLTVL.

This clone has only a few counts. The rearrangement uses TRBV28 and TRBJ1-2; D gene ambiguous. V lost 6 bases and J lost 0, with 8 bases in between. The CDR3 runs 13 residues. Germline CDR1 and CDR2: MDHEN and SYDVKM. CDR3 sequence (DNA): TGTGCCAGCAGAGGAGGTACTAACTATGGCTACACCTTC. This encodes CASRGGTNYGYTF.

The genes are TRBV2 and TRBJ2-3; the match to TRBD2 covers 9 bases. The CDR3 extends over 15 amino acids. The J segment lost 4 bases and the V segment lost 6 bases, leaving 8 bases of the junction unmatched. The germline CDR1 and CDR2 sequences are SNHLY and FYNNEI. CDR3 bases: TGTGCCAGCAGCTTAGTGGTAGCGGGAGCAGATACGCAGTATTTT. Protein: CASSLVVAGADTQYF.

This clone was observed a handful of times. The chain links TRBV29-1 to TRBJ2-5, with D perhaps matching TRBD2 (5 bases). The germline V gene has CDR1 SQVTM and CDR2 ANQGSEA. V was shortened by 6 bases and J by 6 bases, with 17 bases between the two germline ends. The CDR3 is 13 residues long. The CDR3 nucleotides are TGCAGCGTCGAAACTAGTAACGGGAAGACCCAGTACTTC. The encoded protein is CSVETSNGKTQYF.

A few counts support this clone. The chain links TRBV5-1 to TRBJ1-3; a weak D match, TRBD1 (6 bases). CDR3 length: 14 residues. Germline-derived CDR1 and CDR2 are SGHRS and YFSETQ. Trimming cost V 3 bases and J 3 bases, with 10 bases left between them. Here the CDR3 DNA reads TGCGCCAGCAGCTCGACAGGAGGTGGAAACACCATATATTTT. Its protein product is CASSSTGGGNTIYF.

The table lists this clone with a few counts. V usage is TRBV10-3 and J usage is TRBJ2-5; D uncertain. Germline V gene sequence: CDR1 ENHRY, CDR2 SYGVKD. This CDR3 has 12 residues. V lost 6 bases and J 3 bases, leaving 8 bases between the germline ends. The CDR3, as DNA: TGTGCCATCAGCGAGCTAGAAGAGACCCAGTACTTC. It is translated as CAISELEETQYF.

In this sample, this clone turned up a few times. V gene TRBV4-1 combines with J gene TRBJ1-1; D unclear. With 6 bases removed from V and 4 bases from J, the gap between germline ends came to 15 bases. This CDR3 comprises 14 residues. Germline CDR1 reads MGHRA; CDR2 reads YSYEKL. CDR3 in amino acids: CASSSTREATEAFF. The DNA for the CDR3 is TGCGCCAGCAGTTCCACACGGGAGGCCACTGAAGCTTTCTTT.

The genes are TRBV4-1 and TRBJ1-2; the D gene is possibly TRBD1 (5 bases). Germline values: CDR1 MGHRA, CDR2 YSYEKL. The CDR3 loop spans 12 amino acids. Trimming took off 1 base at V and 14 bases at J, with 14 bases between the two ends. CDR3 coding DNA: TGCGCCAGCAGCCAAGGATTTGGGGGGAGAACCTTC. Translated: CASSQGFGGRTF.

This rearrangement joins TRBV7-9 to TRBJ1-6; TRBD1 agrees at 8 bases. Unmatched junction bases numbered 12, after V lost 5 bases and J lost 9 bases. This CDR3 comprises 16 residues. The germline CDR1 and CDR2 sequences are SEHNR and FQNEAQ (reference sequence). The CDR3 DNA sequence: TGTGCCAGCAGCCCCGGAAGGCAGGGGGCGGGTTCACCCCTCCACTTT. It specifies CASSPGRQGAGSPLHF.

J is TRBJ2-3 and V is TRBV19, with 10 nucleotides matching TRBD2. Trimming cost V 7 bases and J 3 bases; bases outside gene matches: 4. The CDR3 has 14 amino acids. The germline gives CDR1 LNHDA, CDR2 SQIVND (reference sequence). The CDR3 bases are TGTGCCAGTACGACTAGCGGGCTTACAGATACGCAGTATTTT. Protein: CASTTSGLTDTQYF.